This record covers a single T cell receptor (beta chain). The CDR3 spans 14 residues. Losses at the gene ends were 4 bases for V and 3 bases for J; bases not matched to a gene: 3. The germline gives CDR1 MNHEY, CDR2 SVGAGI. The authors' processing: Amplification of reference gene primers was used by the study to estimate nucleated cell counts. The protocol was immunoSEQ multiplex PCR, while the TCRdb copy is restricted to in-frame clones and leaves out a portion. The D gene and trimming were derived from the DNA, and the V and J assignments and clone size from that table. The profile covers about 250,000 clones, with approximately 80% appearing a single time and about 10% taken by the ten largest. The data stem from a study of blood T cell repertoires in COVID-19. Study information: Both acute and convalescent COVID-19 samples were obtained from the United States, Italy and Spain. PBMCs, B-cell-depleted T cells, or T cells provided the cDNA or gDNA that made up the material.

The origin of this receptor is a man older than 75 with acute or convalescent COVID-19. The chain is built from TRBV6-5 and TRBJ2-7, with 10 bases fitting TRBD1. The specimen was peripheral blood. The CDR3 DNA reads as TGTGCCAGCAGTTTCGGGGACAGGGGCTACGAGCAGTACTTC. This sequence encodes CASSFGDRGYEQYF.